One sample yielded the 22 T cell receptor beta chains listed below, sequenced in a study of shared clonotypes between healthy human individuals. Libraries were prepared by immunoSEQ multiplex PCR; TCRdb keeps only in-frame clonotypes and omits some of them. The repertoire holds about 470,000 clones, with roughly 77% as singletons. The sequenced sample was PBMCs. The source of these receptors is a woman aged 40 to 50 in good health. Some clones in this sample may be carry-over from other donors' samples.

This clone came up once. The J gene is TRBJ2-4, the V gene TRBV7-6, with TRBD2 matching 11 bases. The CDR3 spans 21 residues. Trimming took 5 bases from V and 0 from J; bases not matched to a gene: 18. Looked up from germline, CDR1 is SGHVS and CDR2 is FNYEAQ. The CDR3 sequence is CASSPLAGVERVPLAKNIQYF. DNA for the CDR3: TGTGCCAGCAGCCCACTAGCGGGAGTGGAAAGGGTTCCTCTAGCCAAAAACATTCAGTACTTC.

The genes are TRBV27 and TRBJ2-5; D may be TRBD2 (7 bases). The end of the DNA is better explained by TRBJ2-7, so the J call may be wrong. Looked up from germline, CDR1 is MNHEY and CDR2 is SMNVEV (reference sequence). The CDR3 sequence is 15 residues long. CDR3 in DNA: TGTGCCAGCAGTTTGGGCCGGGGGGCTAACTACGAGCAGTACTTC. Its translation is CASSLGRGANYEQYF.

V gene TRBV7-6 combines with J gene TRBJ2-5; no reliable D call. V lost 7 bases and J 2 bases, leaving 11 bases between the germline ends. From germline, CDR1 is SGHVS and CDR2 FNYEAQ. The CDR3 has 13 amino acids. CDR3: CASNPVEQETQYF. CDR3 DNA: TGTGCCAGCAACCCTGTTGAGCAAGAGACCCAGTACTTC.

The V and J genes are TRBV5-1 and TRBJ2-5; TRBD1 is a possible D gene (6 bases). CDR1 is SGHRS and CDR2 is YFSETQ in the germline V gene. CDR3 length: 14 amino acids. Between the trimmed V and J ends, which lost 4 bases and 3 bases, there was a span of 13 bases. CDR3 in amino acids: CASSRGAGEETQYF. CDR3 nucleotides: TGCGCCAGCAGCCGTGGCGCAGGGGAAGAGACCCAGTACTTC.

J is TRBJ2-6 and V is TRBV18, with 8 nucleotides matching TRBD1. CDR3 length: 17 residues. Germline V gene sequence: CDR1 KGHSH, CDR2 LQKENI. J was trimmed by 0 bases and V by 5 bases; bases with no gene match: 6. The DNA for the CDR3 is TGTGCCAGCTCAACGGGACAGGCCTCCTCTGGGGCCAACGTCCTGACTTTC. Protein: CASSTGQASSGANVLTF.

The rearrangement joins TRBV5-1 to TRBJ1-2; tentatively, D is TRBD1 (5 bases). The germline CDR1 and CDR2 sequences are SGHRS and YFSETQ. V lost 0 bases and J 7 bases, leaving 13 bases between the germline ends. The CDR3 length is 14 residues. The CDR3 DNA sequence: TGCGCCAGCAGCTTGGTGACCCGGGGGACTGGCTACACCTTC. Translating gives CASSLVTRGTGYTF.

V is TRBV28 and J is TRBJ1-3, with a possible D match to TRBD1 (5 bases). The V gene's germline CDR1 is MDHEN and CDR2 SYDVKM. V was cut by 3 bases and J by 4 bases, with 13 bases left in between. The CDR3 has 15 amino acids. CDR3 in DNA: TGTGCCAGCAGTTTTGCGGGGCTGGGGGGAAACACCATATATTTT. Translating it yields CASSFAGLGGNTIYF. Filled out from reference TRBV28 and TRBJ1-3, the complete variable domain reads DVKVTQSSRYLVKRTGEKVFLECVQDMDHENMFWYRQDPGLGLRLIYFSYDVKMKEKGDIPEGYSVSREKKERFSLILESASTNQTSMYLCASSFAGLGGNTIYFGEGSWLTVV.

The chain recombines TRBV7-8 with TRBJ1-6, with D possibly TRBD1 on 6 matching bases. CDR1 is SGHVS, CDR2 FQNEAQ, per germline. The CDR3 is made up of 15 amino acids. Trimming pared 0 bases from V and 10 bases from J, leaving 13 bases between. CDR3 coding DNA: TGTGCCAGCAGCTTAGCGGTCAGGGGAGGATCACCCCTCCACTTT. Protein sequence: CASSLAVRGGSPLHF.

V gene TRBV7-2 combines with J gene TRBJ2-1; D uncertain. The CDR3 contains 12 residues. V lost 6 bases to trimming and J lost 9 bases, with 12 bases between them. Germline values: CDR1 SGHTA, CDR2 FQGNSA. The DNA of the CDR3 is TGTGCCAGCAGTCGAGCGAACGGTGAGCAGTTCTTC. Translated, it gives CASSRANGEQFF.

The gene calls are TRBV5-1 and TRBJ1-5; D is unclear. Germline V gene lookup returns CDR1 SGHRS and CDR2 YFSETQ. The CDR3 contains 13 residues. Trimming pared 2 bases from V and 5 bases from J, leaving 8 bases between. The CDR3 coding sequence is TGCGCCAGCAGCTTTGAAGGCGATCAGCCCCAGCATTTT. As protein: CASSFEGDQPQHF.

The chain employs TRBV18 and TRBJ2-6; D might be TRBD1 (6 bases). This CDR3 contains 16 residues. The ends were cut back, 3 bases at V and 3 bases at J, with 12 bases in the middle. Germline V gives CDR1 KGHSH, CDR2 LQKENI. CDR3 sequence reads: CASSPYRESGANVLTF. CDR3 DNA: TGTGCCAGCTCACCGTACAGGGAGAGTGGGGCCAACGTCCTGACTTTC.

This sequence joins TRBV21-1 and TRBJ2-1; no check of the table's D call, TRBD2, against the DNA was made. TRBV21-1 is assigned pseudogene status. The CDR3 runs to 15 residues. CDR3 residues: CASSKAAREWSEQFF. CDR3 nucleotide sequence: TGTGCCAGCAGCAAAGCGGCGCGGGAGTGGTCTGAGCAGTTCTTC.

CDR3 in amino acids: CATSRGDAARGYTF. The CDR3 DNA is TGTGCCACCAGCAGAGGAGACGCAGCCAGAGGCTACACCTTC. The chain recombines TRBV15 with TRBJ1-2, with D uncertain. Per the germline V gene, CDR1 is LNHNV and CDR2 is YYDKDF (reference sequence). Trimming left V 1 base short and J 8 bases short, with 14 bases between. The CDR3 has 14 residues.

To note about this clone: The sample carries other DNA sequences with the same CDR3. The rearrangement links TRBV28 to TRBJ1-5, with a possible D match to TRBD1 (6 bases). V was trimmed by 1 base and J by 5 bases, leaving 9 bases between them. The V gene's germline CDR1 is MDHEN and CDR2 SYDVKM. The CDR3 loop spans 14 amino acids. CDR3 region: CASSLSGGYQPQHF. In DNA, the CDR3 is TGTGCCAGCAGTTTATCGGGGGGCTATCAGCCCCAGCATTTT.

This clone was counted between two and nine times. This chain links TRBV18 with TRBJ1-1; D ambiguous. The CDR3 is 12 amino acids. V was pared by 3 bases and J by 8 bases, with 10 bases between. CDR1 and CDR2 (germline): KGHSH, LQKENI. The DNA for the CDR3 is TGTGCCAGCTCACCCTTCGAGGGAGAAGCTTTCTTT. The encoded protein is CASSPFEGEAFF.

The rearrangement uses TRBV13 and TRBJ1-2; TRBD1 matches at 8 bases. This CDR3 is built from 15 residues. Germline V gene lookup returns CDR1 PRHDT and CDR2 FYEKMQ (reference sequence). The V and J ends lost 5 bases and 3 bases, in that order; junction bases with no gene match: 8. CDR3 region: CASSAGQGRHYGYTF. The CDR3 bases are TGTGCCAGCAGCGCCGGACAGGGACGACACTATGGCTACACCTTC.

This clone was observed once. This chain uses TRBV6-5 with TRBJ1-3; D call uncertain. Trimming took 6 bases from V and 0 from J, leaving 9 bases between them. The CDR3 is 14 amino acids. The germline V gene has CDR1 MNHEY and CDR2 SVGAGI. The CDR3 DNA reads TGTGCCAGCAGACCCCCCAGCTCTGGAAACACCATATATTTT. Translated: CASRPPSSGNTIYF.

The chain is built from TRBV7-9 and TRBJ2-7; D unclear. The CDR3 consists of 15 residues. Looked up from germline, CDR1 is SEHNR and CDR2 is FQNEAQ (reference sequence). Between the trimmed V and J ends, which lost 1 base and 2 bases, there was a span of 12 bases. The CDR3 spells CASSLGAGGTYEQYF. CDR3 nucleotide sequence: TGTGCCAGCAGCTTAGGCGCAGGTGGGACCTACGAGCAGTACTTC.

V gene TRBV5-8 combines with J gene TRBJ2-3; D perhaps matches TRBD1 (6 bases). The CDR3 spans 13 residues. The germline V gene has CDR1 SGHTS and CDR2 YDEGEE. Deletions cut 0 bases from V and 4 bases from J, with 6 bases between. The CDR3 is CASSLEGADTQYF. In DNA, the CDR3 is TGTGCCAGCAGCTTGGAGGGGGCAGATACGCAGTATTTT.

With regard to this clone: This likely reflects a read error, since a far larger clone is one base away. The chain couples TRBV6-1 to TRBJ2-5; D is unresolved. The germline gives CDR1 MNHNS, CDR2 SASEGT. The V end lost 0 bases, the J end lost 5 bases, and 16 bases lay between the germline ends. This CDR3 comprises 16 residues. The CDR3 reads CASSEALGNPAETQYF. CDR3 nucleotides: TGTGCCAGCAGTGAAGCTCTCGGAAACCCAGCGGAGACCCAGTACTTC.

V and J are TRBV30 and TRBJ1-4, with 10 bases aligning to TRBD1. CDR1 is GTSNPN, CDR2 SVGIG, per germline (reference sequence). The junction had 12 bases not matched to a gene; V was cut back by 7 bases and J by 16 bases. CDR3 size: 12 residues. The CDR3 DNA reads TGTGCCTCGTCCCGGGACAGGGGTGTAAAGTTTTTT. Translating gives CASSRDRGVKFF. The whole variable domain, filled in from reference TRBV30 and TRBJ1-4, reads SQTIHQWPATLVQPVGSPLSLECTVEGTSNPNLYWYRQAAGRGLQLLFYSVGIGQISSEVPQNLSASRPQDRQFILSSKKLLLSDSGFYLCASSRDRGVKFFGSGTQLSVL.

This chain links TRBV2 with TRBJ2-7, with D uncertain. V was clipped by 2 bases and J by 2 bases, with 13 bases between them. CDR3 length: 15 residues. From germline, CDR1 is SNHLY and CDR2 FYNNEI. CDR3 nucleotides: TGTGCCAGCAGTGAATACCCCGGCAGCCCCTACGAGCAGTACTTC. Its protein is CASSEYPGSPYEQYF.